Shown below are 3 T cell receptor beta chains from a single sample sequenced in a study of patients and donors after allogeneic stem cell transplantation (dated by TCRdb to about 2020). Libraries came from RT-PCR. Sequencing was carried out with a NextSeq 550. The public reads were run again by TCRdb, first through fastp at Q25 and then through MiXCR, and only productive beta chains were kept. Each CDR3 protein appears once, grouped with its most common genes and DNA. The sample yields approximately 140,000 distinct CDR3 sequences; about a third were counted once. Together, the top ten hold less than 60% of the sample. Specimen: blood, either unsorted or a sorted T cell fraction (not recorded which). Receptors originate from a human donor who was either an allogeneic HSCT recipient or a stem cell or donor lymphocyte infusion donor (not recorded which). It is not recorded whose cells these are; they may come from a transplant donor.

The V and J genes are TRBV15 and TRBJ2-7; no firm D call. Trimming removed 1 base at V and 5 bases at J, with 9 bases between. The CDR3 contains 13 residues. The germline CDR1 and CDR2 sequences are LNHNV and YYDKDF (reference sequence). The CDR3 region is CATSRAEGNEQYF. The CDR3 DNA follows: TGTGCCACCAGCAGAGCGGAAGGGAACGAGCAGTACTTC.

This clonotype occurred a few times. The chain combines TRBV12-3 or TRBV12-4 with TRBJ1-1; 8 bases are shared with TRBD1. The V and J ends lost 4 bases and 0 bases, in that order; junction bases with no gene match: 1. This CDR3 is 14 amino acids long. The DNA for the CDR3 is TGTGCCAGCAGTTGGACAGGGCTGAACACTGAAGCTTTCTTT. It yields the protein CASSWTGLNTEAFF.

Only a few counts were recorded for this clonotype. This chain links TRBV7-9 with TRBJ1-6; D gene ambiguous. The germline V gene has CDR1 SEHNR and CDR2 FQNEAQ (reference sequence). The CDR3 totals 13 residues. Trimming left V 4 bases short and J 12 bases short, with 13 bases between. This chain's CDR3 is CASSSGLTEPLHF. The CDR3 nucleotides are TGTGCCAGCAGCTCTGGACTGACGGAACCCCTCCACTTT.